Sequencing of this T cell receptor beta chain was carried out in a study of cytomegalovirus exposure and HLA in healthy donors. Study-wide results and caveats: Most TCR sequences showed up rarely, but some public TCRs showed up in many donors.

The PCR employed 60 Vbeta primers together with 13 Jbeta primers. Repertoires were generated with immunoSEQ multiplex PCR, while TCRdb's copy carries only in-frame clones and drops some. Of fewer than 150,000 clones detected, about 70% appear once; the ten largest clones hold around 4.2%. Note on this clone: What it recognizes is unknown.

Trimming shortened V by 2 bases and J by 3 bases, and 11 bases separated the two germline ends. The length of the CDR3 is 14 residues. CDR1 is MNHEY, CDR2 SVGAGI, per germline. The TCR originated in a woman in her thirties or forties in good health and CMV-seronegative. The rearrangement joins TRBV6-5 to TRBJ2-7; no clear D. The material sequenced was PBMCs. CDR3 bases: TGTGCCAGCAGTTACCGACAACCCCACTACGAGCAGTACTTC. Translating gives CASSYRQPHYEQYF.